Below are 23 T cell receptor beta chains sequenced from a single sample in a study of Ad26.COV2.S vaccination and SARS-CoV-2 variants. Repertoires were generated with immunoSEQ multiplex PCR, while TCRdb's copy carries only in-frame clones and drops some. This sample carries around 450,000 clones, 70% to 90% of them seen once, and the ten largest clones take less than 4%. Treatment noted: roughly 18 received Ad26.COV2.S at low or high dose, single or two shots; roughly five received placebo; per-sample allocation not given. Day 63 following the first vaccine or placebo injection was when the samples were taken. The sequences come from peripheral blood, collected in a trial of Ad26.COV2.S vaccine versus placebo. Every receptor here comes from a person between 18 and 60 years old who received the Ad26.COV2.S COVID-19 vaccine or a placebo.

The chain carries TRBV5-1 and TRBJ2-2, with 7 bases fitting TRBD1. Trimming cost V 3 bases and J 8 bases; bases outside gene matches: 13. Germline V gene data show CDR1 as SGHRS and CDR2 as YFSETQ. This CDR3 has 16 amino acids. CDR3 nucleotide sequence: TGCGCCAGCAGCTCCTGGGACAGAGGGGTGACGGGGGAGCTGTTTTTT. Encoded protein: CASSSWDRGVTGELFF.

The CDR3 loop is CASSEWTINSGANVLTF. The CDR3 region has the DNA TGTGCCAGCAGTGAATGGACGATCAACTCTGGGGCCAACGTCCTGACTTTC. V is TRBV2 and J is TRBJ2-6; D unclear. Germline assignment: CDR1 SNHLY and CDR2 FYNNEI. CDR3 length equals 17 residues. The germline V and J ends were trimmed by 2 bases and 0 bases, with 11 bases remaining between them. The whole variable domain, remainder taken from reference TRBV2 and TRBJ2-6, is EPEVTQTPSHQVTQMGQEVILRCVPISNHLYFYWYRQILGQKVEFLVSFYNNEISEKSEIFDDQFSVERPDGSNFTLKIRSTKLEDSAMYFCASSEWTINSGANVLTFGAGSRLTVL.

This chain uses TRBV5-8 with TRBJ2-7; D gene unclear. The germline V gene encodes CDR1 SGHTS and CDR2 YDEGEE. V was trimmed by 8 bases and J by 2 bases, leaving 8 bases between them. CDR3 length equals 11 residues. CDR3 region: CASSVTYEQYF. Here the CDR3 DNA reads TGTGCCAGTTCGGTAACCTACGAGCAGTACTTC.

This chain connects TRBV4-1 to TRBJ1-2; D not certain. Trimming pared 1 base from V and 8 bases from J, leaving 17 bases between. Germline CDR1 is MGHRA and CDR2 is YSYEKL. This CDR3 is 15 amino acids long. This chain's CDR3 is CASSQGVVGFEGYTF. The CDR3 DNA follows: TGCGCCAGCAGCCAAGGAGTGGTAGGGTTTGAGGGCTACACCTTC.

This rearrangement joins TRBV9 to TRBJ1-1; no definite D call. The V end lost 0 bases, the J end lost 1 base, and 13 bases lay between the germline ends. This CDR3 is 16 amino acids long. Germline assignment: CDR1 SGDLS and CDR2 YYNGEE. CDR3: CASSVGAGLANTEAFF. The CDR3 DNA follows: TGTGCCAGCAGCGTAGGAGCAGGATTGGCGAACACTGAAGCTTTCTTT.

The gene calls are TRBV4-1 and TRBJ2-2, with D unclear. The CDR3 covers 13 residues. The V gene lost 5 bases and the J gene lost 0 bases, with 4 bases spanning the gap. Looked up from germline, CDR1 is MGHRA and CDR2 is YSYEKL. This CDR3 reads CASSETNTGELFF. The CDR3 coding sequence is TGCGCCAGCAGCGAGACGAACACCGGGGAGCTGTTTTTT.

The J gene is TRBJ2-1, the V gene TRBV9, with D perhaps being TRBD1 or TRBD2 (6 bases each). There are 14 residues in the CDR3. Germline assignment: CDR1 SGDLS and CDR2 YYNGEE. V lost 0 bases, J lost 8 bases, and 12 bases lay in between. The CDR3 DNA sequence: TGTGCCAGCAGCGTAGTGGGGGGCTCAGATGAGCAGTTCTTC. Its protein product is CASSVVGGSDEQFF.

The V call is TRBV4-1, the J call TRBJ2-7; D not resolved. The V gene's germline CDR1 is MGHRA and CDR2 YSYEKL. V was pared by 0 bases and J by 1 base, with 13 bases between. This CDR3 region has 16 residues. In nucleotides, the CDR3 is TGCGCCAGCAGCCAAGACGAGAGCGCCCCATCCTACGAGCAGTACTTC. This gives the protein CASSQDESAPSYEQYF.

This clone has just one count. The chain combines TRBV5-6 with TRBJ2-1, with 8 nucleotides matching TRBD2. Germline assignment: CDR1 SGHDT and CDR2 YYEEEE. The trim removed 4 bases at V and 4 bases at J, leaving 10 bases unmatched. The CDR3 covers 16 residues. For the CDR3, the DNA is TGTGCCAGCAGCGGCGTGGTCAGCGGGGGTTACAATGAGCAGTTCTTC. As protein: CASSGVVSGGYNEQFF.

The chain is built from TRBV6-2 or TRBV6-3 and TRBJ1-4, with D possibly TRBD1 on 6 matching bases. The V and J ends lost 4 bases and 6 bases respectively, with 12 bases between them. CDR3 size: 14 residues. Per the germline V gene, CDR1 is MNHEY and CDR2 is SVGEGT. Here the CDR3 DNA reads TGTGCCAGCAGTTCGGCCAGGGGCTATGAAAAACTGTTTTTT. It codes for CASSSARGYEKLFF.

CDR3 DNA sequence: TGTGCCAGCAGGGCCTTCTCCTACGAGCAGTACTTC. Translating it yields CASRAFSYEQYF. This chain links TRBV2 with TRBJ2-7; D is uncertain. Trimming left V 6 bases short and J 0 bases short, with 6 bases between. The CDR3 extends over 12 amino acids. CDR1 and CDR2 from the germline V gene are SNHLY and FYNNEI. Supplemented by reference TRBV2 and TRBJ2-7, the full variable domain reads EPEVTQTPSHQVTQMGQEVILRCVPISNHLYFYWYRQILGQKVEFLVSFYNNEISEKSEIFDDQFSVERPDGSNFTLKIRSTKLEDSAMYFCASRAFSYEQYFGPGTRLTVT.

The J gene is TRBJ2-7, the V gene TRBV18; 8 bases line up with TRBD2. The CDR3 has 15 residues. Trimming removed 3 bases from V and 1 base from J; junction bases left unmatched: 5. Germline CDR1 is KGHSH and CDR2 is LQKENI. CDR3 residues: CASSPAGGGSYEQYF. In DNA form, the CDR3 reads TGTGCCAGCTCACCGGCGGGGGGTGGGTCCTACGAGCAGTACTTC.

The rearrangement joins TRBV3-1 (or the pseudogene TRBV3-2) to TRBJ1-2; TRBD1 agrees at 8 bases. The V and J ends lost 2 bases and 3 bases, in that order; junction bases with no gene match: 8. CDR1 LGHDT and CDR2 YNNKEL come from the germline V gene (reference sequence). There are 16 residues in the CDR3. CDR3 nucleotides: TGTGCCAGCAGCCAAAGTTTCAGGGGGCAGTACTATGGCTACACCTTC. Amino acids: CASSQSFRGQYYGYTF.

The count of this clone is one. The chain joins TRBV7-9 to TRBJ1-1; possible D gene TRBD1, 5 bases. V lost 5 bases to trimming and J lost 5 bases, with 15 bases between them. Germline CDR1 is SEHNR and CDR2 is FQNEAQ (reference sequence). The CDR3 has 14 amino acids. DNA for the CDR3: TGTGCCAGCAGCCCCCTTGCGGGGGTTACTGAAGCTTTCTTT. Translation gives CASSPLAGVTEAFF.

V is TRBV7-6 and J is TRBJ2-3; D is uncertain. This CDR3 region has 16 residues. The V gene lost 3 bases and the J gene lost 3 bases, with 16 bases spanning the gap. Germline V gene data show CDR1 as SGHVS and CDR2 as FNYEAQ. The CDR3 DNA reads as TGTGCCAGCAGCTTGGCCGGGCCAAGAGGAACAGATACGCAGTATTTT. Protein sequence: CASSLAGPRGTDTQYF.

This chain connects TRBV28 to TRBJ2-1; D may be TRBD2 (5 bases). This CDR3 is 11 amino acids long. Between the trimmed V and J ends, which lost 7 bases and 15 bases, there was a span of 16 bases. CDR1 and CDR2 from the germline V gene are MDHEN and SYDVKM. The CDR3 DNA reads as TGTGCCAGCATGTCAGCGGCATGGACGTTCTTC. Protein sequence: CASMSAAWTFF.

V and J are TRBV14 and TRBJ1-3; D unclear. V lost 0 bases and J lost 3, with 12 bases in between. The CDR3 loop spans 16 amino acids. Germline V lookup: CDR1 SGHDN, CDR2 FVKESK. CDR3 coding DNA: TGTGCCAGCAGCCAAGATCTGGCGGGAGGTGGAAACACCATATATTTT. It yields the protein CASSQDLAGGGNTIYF.

The chain has TRBV5-1 and TRBJ1-3; D not resolved. The CDR3 sequence is 14 residues long. Trimming stripped 0 bases from V and 4 bases from J, with 8 bases between. CDR1 and CDR2 from the germline V gene are SGHRS and YFSETQ. This chain's CDR3 is CASSLDSGGNTIYF. Written as DNA, the CDR3 is TGCGCCAGCAGCTTGGATTCGGGAGGAAACACCATATATTTT. Combining the CDR3 with reference TRBV5-1 and TRBJ1-3 gives the whole variable domain KAGVTQTPRYLIKTRGQQVTLSCSPISGHRSVSWYQQTPGQGLQFLFEYFSETQRNKGNFPGRFSGRQFSNSRSEMNVSTLELGDSALYLCASSLDSGGNTIYFGEGSWLTVV.

This clone has a single count. The chain recombines TRBV5-1 with TRBJ1-1; D is undetermined. Trimming cost V 0 bases and J 10 bases, with 13 bases left between them. Looked up from germline, CDR1 is SGHRS and CDR2 is YFSETQ. This CDR3 is built from 13 residues. The CDR3 is CASSLGALGVAFF. Here the CDR3 DNA reads TGCGCCAGCAGCTTGGGCGCCCTCGGGGTAGCTTTCTTT.

The chain is built from TRBV7-2 and TRBJ2-1, with 15 bases fitting TRBD2. Germline V CDR1 and CDR2: SGHTA, FQGNSA. The ends lost 1 base at V and 7 bases at J; junction bases unmatched: 5. This CDR3 is 17 amino acids long. The CDR3 sequence is CASSLVGGTSGGNEQFF. The CDR3 region has the DNA TGTGCCAGCAGCTTAGTTGGCGGGACTAGCGGGGGGAATGAGCAGTTCTTC.

For the CDR3, the DNA is TGTGCCAGCAGCGTAATGGGGGACGAGCAGTACTTC. Translating gives CASSVMGDEQYF. The chain recombines TRBV9 with TRBJ2-7; D may match TRBD1 or TRBD2 (5 bases each). Trimming left V 1 base short and J 5 bases short, with 7 bases between. Looked up from germline, CDR1 is SGDLS and CDR2 is YYNGEE. The CDR3 has 12 amino acids.

CDR3 coding DNA: TGTGCCAGCTGTTCGGTCCCCGGGGAGCTGTTTTTT. As protein: CASCSVPGELFF. This chain connects TRBV6-5 to TRBJ2-2; D ambiguous. The CDR3 consists of 12 residues. Between the trimmed V and J ends, which lost 8 bases and 6 bases, there was a span of 10 bases. Germline V gene lookup returns CDR1 MNHEY and CDR2 SVGAGI.

J is TRBJ2-7 and V is TRBV3-1 (or the pseudogene TRBV3-2), with a weak D call TRBD2 (6 bases). With 6 bases removed from V and 3 bases from J, the gap between germline ends came to 12 bases. Germline CDR1 LGHDT, CDR2 YNNKEL (reference sequence). The CDR3 extends over 13 amino acids. DNA of the CDR3: TGTGCCAGCAGGCCCTGGGGGGACTACGAGCAGTACTTC. This codes for CASRPWGDYEQYF.